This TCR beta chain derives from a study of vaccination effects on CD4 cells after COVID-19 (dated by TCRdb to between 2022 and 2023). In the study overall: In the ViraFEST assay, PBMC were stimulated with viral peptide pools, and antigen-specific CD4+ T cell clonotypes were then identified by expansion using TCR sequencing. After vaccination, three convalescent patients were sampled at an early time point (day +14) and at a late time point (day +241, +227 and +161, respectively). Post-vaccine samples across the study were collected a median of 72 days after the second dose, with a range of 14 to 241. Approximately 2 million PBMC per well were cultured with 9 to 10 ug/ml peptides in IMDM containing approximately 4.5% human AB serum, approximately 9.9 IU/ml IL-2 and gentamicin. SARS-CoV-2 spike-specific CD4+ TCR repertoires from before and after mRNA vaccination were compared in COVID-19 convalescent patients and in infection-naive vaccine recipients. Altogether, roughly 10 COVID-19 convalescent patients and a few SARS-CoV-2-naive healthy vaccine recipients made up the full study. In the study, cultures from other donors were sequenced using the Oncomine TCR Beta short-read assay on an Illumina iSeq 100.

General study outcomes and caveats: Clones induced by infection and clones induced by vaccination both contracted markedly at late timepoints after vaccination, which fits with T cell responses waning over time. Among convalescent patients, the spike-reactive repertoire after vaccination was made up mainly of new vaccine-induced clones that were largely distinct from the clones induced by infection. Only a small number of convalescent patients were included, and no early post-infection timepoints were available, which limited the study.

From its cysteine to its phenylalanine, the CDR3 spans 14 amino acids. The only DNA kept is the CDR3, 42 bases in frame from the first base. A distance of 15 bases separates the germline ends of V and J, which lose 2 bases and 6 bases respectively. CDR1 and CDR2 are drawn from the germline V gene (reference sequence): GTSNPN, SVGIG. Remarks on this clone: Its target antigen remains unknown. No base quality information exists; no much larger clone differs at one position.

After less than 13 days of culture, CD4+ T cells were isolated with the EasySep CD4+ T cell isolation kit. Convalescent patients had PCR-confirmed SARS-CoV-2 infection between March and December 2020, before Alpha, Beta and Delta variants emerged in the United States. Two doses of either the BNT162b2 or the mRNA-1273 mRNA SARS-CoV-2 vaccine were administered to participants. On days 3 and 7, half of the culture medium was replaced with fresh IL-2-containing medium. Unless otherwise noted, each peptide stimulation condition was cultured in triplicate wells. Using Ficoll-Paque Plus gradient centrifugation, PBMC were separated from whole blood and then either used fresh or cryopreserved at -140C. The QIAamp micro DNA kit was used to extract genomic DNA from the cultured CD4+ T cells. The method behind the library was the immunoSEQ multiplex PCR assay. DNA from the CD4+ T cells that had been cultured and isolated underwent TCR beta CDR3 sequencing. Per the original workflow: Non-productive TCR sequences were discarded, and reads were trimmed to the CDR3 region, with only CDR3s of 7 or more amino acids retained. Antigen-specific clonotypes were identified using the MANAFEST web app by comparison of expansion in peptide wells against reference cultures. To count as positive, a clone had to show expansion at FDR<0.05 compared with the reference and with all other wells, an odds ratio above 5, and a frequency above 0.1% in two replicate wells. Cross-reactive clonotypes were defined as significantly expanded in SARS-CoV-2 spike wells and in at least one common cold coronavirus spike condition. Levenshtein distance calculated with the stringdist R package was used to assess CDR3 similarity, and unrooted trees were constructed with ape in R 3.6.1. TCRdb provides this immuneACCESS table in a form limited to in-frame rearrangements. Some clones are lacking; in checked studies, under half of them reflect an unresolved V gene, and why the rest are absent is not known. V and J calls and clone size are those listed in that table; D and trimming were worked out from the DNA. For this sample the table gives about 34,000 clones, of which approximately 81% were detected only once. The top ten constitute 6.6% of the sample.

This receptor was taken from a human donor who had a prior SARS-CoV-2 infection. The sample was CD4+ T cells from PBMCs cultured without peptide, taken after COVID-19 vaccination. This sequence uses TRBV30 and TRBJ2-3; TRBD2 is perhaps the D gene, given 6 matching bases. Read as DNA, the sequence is TGTGCCTGGAGTCTGGGACTCGGGGACGATACGCAGTATTTT. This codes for CAWSLGLGDDTQYF.